This T cell receptor (beta chain) was profiled in a study of cytomegalovirus exposure and HLA in healthy donors. Study-wide results and limits: Researchers reported in a later analysis that a missense DCLRE1C variant was tied to TCR beta V- and J-gene trimming. Reported performance of the classifier showed diagnosis of cytomegalovirus status with high specificity and sensitivity. TRBV6-2, TRBV6-3 and some other V segments were excluded as indistinguishable. The study recorded 150 to 200 TCR beta chains that were cytomegalovirus-associated.

The PCR used 60 Vbeta and 13 Jbeta primers. Profiling relied on immunoSEQ multiplex PCR, and the TCRdb table lists in-frame clones only, not all of them. The sample yields 70,000 to 95,000 clones, over 60% seen once. Details on this clone: What it recognizes is unknown.

The CDR3 totals 13 residues. Germline V gene sequence: CDR1 GTSNPN, CDR2 SVGIG (reference sequence). V lost 4 bases to trimming and J lost 2 bases, with 11 bases between them. The sample consisted of PBMCs. The clonotype originates from a male donor in good health and CMV-seronegative. The V and J genes are TRBV30 and TRBJ1-1; TRBD1 is a possible D gene (6 bases). The CDR3 sequence is CAWTRQVNTEAFF. The CDR3 DNA follows: TGTGCCTGGACCCGACAGGTAAACACTGAAGCTTTCTTT.